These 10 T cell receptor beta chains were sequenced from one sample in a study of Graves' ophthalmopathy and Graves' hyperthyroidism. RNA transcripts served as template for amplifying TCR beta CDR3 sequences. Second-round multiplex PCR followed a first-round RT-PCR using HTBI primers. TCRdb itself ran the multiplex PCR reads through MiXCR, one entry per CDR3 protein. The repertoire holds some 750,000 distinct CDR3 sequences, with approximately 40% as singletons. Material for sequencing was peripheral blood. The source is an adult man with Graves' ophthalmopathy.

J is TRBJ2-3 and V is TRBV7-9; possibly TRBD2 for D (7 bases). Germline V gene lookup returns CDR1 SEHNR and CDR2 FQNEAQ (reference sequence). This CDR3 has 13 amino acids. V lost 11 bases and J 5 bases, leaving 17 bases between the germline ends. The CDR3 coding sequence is TGTGCCGGAGAACACAGGGAGGGAGATACGCAGTATTTT. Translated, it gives CAGEHREGDTQYF.

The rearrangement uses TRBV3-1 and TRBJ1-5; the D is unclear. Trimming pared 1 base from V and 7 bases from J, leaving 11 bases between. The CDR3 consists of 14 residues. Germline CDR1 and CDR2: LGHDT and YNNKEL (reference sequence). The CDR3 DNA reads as TGTGCCAGCAGCCAAGGTTCCCCCACGCAGCCCCAGCATTTT. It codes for CASSQGSPTQPQHF.

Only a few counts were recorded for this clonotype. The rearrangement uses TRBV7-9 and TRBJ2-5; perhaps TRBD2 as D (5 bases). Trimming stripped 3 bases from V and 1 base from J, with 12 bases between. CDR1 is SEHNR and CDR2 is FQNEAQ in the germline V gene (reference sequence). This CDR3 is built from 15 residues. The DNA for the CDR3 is TGTGCCAGCAGCTTCCCGCCGGGGATCCAAGAGACCCAGTACTTC. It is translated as CASSFPPGIQETQYF.

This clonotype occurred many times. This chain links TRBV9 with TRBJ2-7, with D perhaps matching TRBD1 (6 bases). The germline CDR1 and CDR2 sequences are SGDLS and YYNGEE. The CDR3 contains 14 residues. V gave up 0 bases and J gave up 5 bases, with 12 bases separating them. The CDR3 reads CASSVGRTGNEQYF. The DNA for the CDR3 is TGTGCCAGCAGCGTAGGACGAACAGGGAACGAGCAGTACTTC.

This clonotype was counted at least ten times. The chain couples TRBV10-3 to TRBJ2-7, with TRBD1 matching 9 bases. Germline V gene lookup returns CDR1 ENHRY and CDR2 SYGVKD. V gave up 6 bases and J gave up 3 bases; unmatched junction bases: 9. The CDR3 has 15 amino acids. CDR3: CAISVAGTGFYEQYF. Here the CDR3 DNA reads TGTGCCATCAGCGTTGCCGGGACAGGGTTCTACGAGCAGTACTTC.

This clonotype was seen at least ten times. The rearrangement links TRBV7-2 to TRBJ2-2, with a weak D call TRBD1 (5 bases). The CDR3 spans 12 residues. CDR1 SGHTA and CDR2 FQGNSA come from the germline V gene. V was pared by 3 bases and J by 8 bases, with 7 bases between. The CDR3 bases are TGTGCCAGCAGCTTCCCAGGGGGGGAGCTGTTTTTT. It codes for CASSFPGGELFF.

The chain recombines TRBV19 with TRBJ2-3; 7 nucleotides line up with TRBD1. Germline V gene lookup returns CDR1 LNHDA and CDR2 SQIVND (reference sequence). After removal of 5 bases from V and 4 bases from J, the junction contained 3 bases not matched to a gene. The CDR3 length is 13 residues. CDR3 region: CASSVGGSDTQYF. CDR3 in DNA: TGTGCCAGTAGTGTAGGGGGCTCAGATACGCAGTATTTT.

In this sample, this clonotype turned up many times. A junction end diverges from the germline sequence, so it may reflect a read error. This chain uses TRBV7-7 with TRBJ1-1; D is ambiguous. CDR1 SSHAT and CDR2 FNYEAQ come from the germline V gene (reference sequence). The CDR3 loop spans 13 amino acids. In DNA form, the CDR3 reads TGTGCTAGCAGCTTAGACTCAAACACTGAAGCTTTCTTT. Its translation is CASSLDSNTEAFF.

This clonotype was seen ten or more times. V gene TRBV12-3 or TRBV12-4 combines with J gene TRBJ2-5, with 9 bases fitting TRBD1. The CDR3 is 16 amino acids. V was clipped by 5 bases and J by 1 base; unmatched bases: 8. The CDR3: CASSHSDRGSQETQYF. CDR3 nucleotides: TGTGCCAGCAGTCACTCTGACAGGGGGAGCCAAGAGACCCAGTACTTC.

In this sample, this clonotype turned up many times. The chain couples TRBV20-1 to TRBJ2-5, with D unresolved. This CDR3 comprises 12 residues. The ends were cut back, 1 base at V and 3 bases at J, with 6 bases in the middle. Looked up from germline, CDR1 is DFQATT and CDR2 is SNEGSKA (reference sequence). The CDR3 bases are TGCAGTGCTAGAGTAGCAGAAGAGACCCAGTACTTC. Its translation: CSARVAEETQYF.